Here is one TCR beta chain with its context. In the source study's methods: The authors estimated nucleated cell counts from reference gene primer amplification. Libraries were prepared by immunoSEQ multiplex PCR; TCRdb keeps only in-frame clonotypes and omits some of them. V, J and clone size are those of that table, while D and trimming were read from the DNA. The sample holds 250,000 to 400,000 clones, approximately 87% seen once. The sample comes from a study of blood T cell repertoires in COVID-19. Study overall: Specimens from acute and convalescent COVID-19 originated in the United States, Italy and Spain. The analysed material was cDNA or gDNA that came from T cells, B-cell-depleted T cells, or PBMCs.

Trimming removed 3 bases from V and 8 bases from J, with 16 bases in between. Per germline, CDR1 LNHDA and CDR2 SQIVND (reference sequence). The CDR3 is made up of 14 amino acids. Input material: peripheral blood. The receptor's source is a woman aged 25 to 39 with COVID-19, enrolled during active disease. The V call is TRBV19, the J call TRBJ1-2; TRBD1 might be the D (5 bases). CDR3 in DNA: TGTGCCAGTAGTATTGCCCGGGGGGACCCGGGCTACACCTTC. Its translation: CASSIARGDPGYTF.